The 11 T cell receptor beta chains in this list originate from one sample, sequenced in a study of cytomegalovirus exposure and HLA in healthy donors. Amplification used 60 Vbeta primers and 13 Jbeta primers. TCRdb's copy holds only in-frame clones and misses some; the assay was immunoSEQ multiplex PCR. The sample lists some 130,000 clones; roughly four fifths were seen once. The material sequenced was PBMCs. Receptor source: a woman aged 45-65 years in good health and CMV-seropositive.

In its sample, this clone was seen a few times. The chain combines TRBV29-1 with TRBJ1-4; 8 bases map to TRBD1. J gave up 7 bases and V 5 bases, and 6 bases lay outside the gene matches. Germline assignment: CDR1 SQVTM and CDR2 ANQGSEA. The CDR3 spans 13 residues. The CDR3 DNA sequence: TGCAGCGTTTCAGGGGGCGCCGGTGAAAAACTGTTTTTT. Translation: CSVSGGAGEKLFF.

In this sample, this clone turned up a few times. This sequence joins TRBV13 and TRBJ1-1; D is perhaps TRBD1 (6 bases). The CDR3 contains 14 residues. V dropped 2 bases and J dropped 9 bases, with 16 bases sitting between them. CDR1 PRHDT and CDR2 FYEKMQ come from the germline V gene (reference sequence). The CDR3 here is CASSLYTQGPKAFF. In DNA form, the CDR3 reads TGTGCCAGCAGCTTATATACACAGGGTCCCAAAGCTTTCTTT.

This clone was observed a few times. The V call is TRBV2, the J call TRBJ2-1; 7 nucleotides align to TRBD1. Germline loops: CDR1 SNHLY, CDR2 FYNNEI. The J segment lost 6 bases and the V segment lost 5 bases, leaving 4 bases of the junction unmatched. The CDR3 runs 13 residues. CDR3 protein: CASSLDRVNEQFF. The DNA of the CDR3 is TGTGCCAGCAGTTTAGACAGGGTCAATGAGCAGTTCTTC. Using reference TRBV2 and TRBJ2-1 for the parts outside the CDR3, the full variable domain is EPEVTQTPSHQVTQMGQEVILRCVPISNHLYFYWYRQILGQKVEFLVSFYNNEISEKSEIFDDQFSVERPDGSNFTLKIRSTKLEDSAMYFCASSLDRVNEQFFGPGTRLTVL.

V usage is TRBV7-2 and J usage is TRBJ2-5; TRBD1 aligns across 9 bases. The last part of the DNA fits TRBJ2-7 better; the J call may be wrong. CDR3 length: 17 amino acids. From germline, CDR1 is SGHTA and CDR2 FQGNSA. The CDR3 coding sequence is TGTGCCAGCAGCACAATCACAGGGGGCTGGCTTTCCTACGAGCAGTACTTC. It specifies CASSTITGGWLSYEQYF.

V gene TRBV6-6 combines with J gene TRBJ1-2; TRBD1 agrees at 7 bases. This CDR3 spans 14 amino acids. V was clipped by 6 bases and J by 4 bases; unmatched bases: 8. The germline gives CDR1 MNHNY, CDR2 SVGAGI (reference sequence). The CDR3 here is CASSPTGYGYGYTF. In DNA, the CDR3 is TGTGCCAGCAGCCCGACAGGGTATGGCTATGGCTACACCTTC.

This chain links TRBV27 with TRBJ2-7; 8 bases agree with TRBD1. CDR1 MNHEY and CDR2 SMNVEV come from the germline V gene (reference sequence). V lost 6 bases and J lost 0; bases outside the gene matches: 7. The CDR3 is 15 residues long. The CDR3 sequence: CASSPQTGGSYEQYF. The CDR3 DNA reads TGTGCCAGCAGCCCGCAAACAGGGGGCTCCTACGAGCAGTACTTC.

The genes are TRBV7-6 and TRBJ2-7; 12 bases are shared with TRBD2. This CDR3 is built from 16 residues. Germline V gene sequence: CDR1 SGHVS, CDR2 FNYEAQ. With V trimmed by 5 bases and J by 2 bases, 7 bases remained unmatched. CDR3 region: CASSLQTSGSAYEQYF. Written as DNA, the CDR3 is TGTGCCAGCAGCCTCCAGACTAGCGGGAGTGCCTACGAGCAGTACTTC.

The chain is built from TRBV27 and TRBJ2-3; possibly TRBD1 for D (6 bases). Germline V CDR1 and CDR2: MNHEY, SMNVEV (reference sequence). This CDR3 comprises 16 residues. V lost 6 bases to trimming and J lost 2 bases, with 18 bases between them. The CDR3 here is CASRSLQGPYTDTQYF. CDR3 DNA: TGTGCCAGCAGGTCTCTTCAGGGGCCTTACACAGATACGCAGTATTTT.

V usage is TRBV11-2 and J usage is TRBJ2-5, with TRBD1 matching 9 bases. Matching the DNA end better, TRBJ2-7 makes the J call doubtful. This CDR3 region has 15 residues. Germline CDR1 and CDR2: SGHAT and FQNNGV. CDR3 region: CASSPRRDRAYEQYF. The CDR3 coding sequence is TGTGCCAGCAGCCCCCGCCGGGACAGGGCCTACGAGCAGTACTTC.

This chain joins TRBV2 and TRBJ2-7, with unresolved D. Germline V CDR1 and CDR2: SNHLY, FYNNEI. CDR3 length: 15 amino acids. The V end lost 1 base, the J end lost 2 bases, and 12 bases lay between the germline ends. The CDR3 loop reads CASSEEPRQAYEQYF. The CDR3 DNA is TGTGCCAGCAGTGAAGAACCCAGACAAGCCTACGAGCAGTACTTC.

The V call is TRBV10-3, the J call TRBJ2-5; 7 bases align to TRBD2. The DNA end is more similar to TRBJ2-7, so the J call may be wrong. Germline lookup yields CDR1 ENHRY and CDR2 SYGVKD. This CDR3 is built from 13 residues. CDR3 DNA: TGTGCCATCAAAAGAGCGGGGAACTACGAGCAGTACTTC. Translated, it gives CAIKRAGNYEQYF.